The following is a T cell receptor (beta chain) sequence with its context. This entry belongs to a study of blood T cell repertoires in COVID-19. Method: immunoSEQ multiplex PCR; TCRdb's copy keeps in-frame clones and lacks some. The table shows over 350,000 clones, with about 88% occurring only once. Per germline, CDR1 MDHEN and CDR2 SYDVKM. The CDR3 sequence is 15 residues long. The trim removed 5 bases at V and 4 bases at J, leaving 7 bases unmatched. The sequence was collected from a woman in her late teens or twenties who had recovered from COVID-19. What was sequenced was PBMCs or T cells enriched from blood (not recorded which). This chain links TRBV28 with TRBJ1-4; TRBD1 matches 7 bases. The CDR3 here is CASSGGTEVNEKLFF. CDR3 in DNA: TGTGCCAGCAGTGGCGGGACAGAAGTTAATGAAAAACTGTTTTTT.